This T cell receptor (beta chain) emerged from a study of T-cell reconstitution after alpha-beta-depleted transplantation in children. Deletions cut 7 bases from V and 10 bases from J, with 17 bases between. The length of the CDR3 is 12 residues. The germline gives CDR1 DFQATT, CDR2 SNEGSKA (reference sequence). For TCRbeta, the library was prepared with unique molecular identifiers. TCRdb reprocessed the PCR reads via MiXCR and lists one record per CDR3 protein. The sample has fewer than 750,000 distinct CDR3 sequences; 23% are singletons. This receptor was obtained from a boy under two years old who had a stem cell transplant for acute myeloid leukemia, so the T cells may come from the graft donor. The chain recombines TRBV20-1 with TRBJ2-1; TRBD2 might be the D (6 bases). Sequencing used PBMCs, mostly from graft donor cells, obtained 360 days after TCRalphabeta/CD19-depleted stem cell transplant. In nucleotides, the CDR3 is TGCAGTGTTCGAAGGATACGGGGGGAGCAGTTCTTC. Translation: CSVRRIRGEQFF.